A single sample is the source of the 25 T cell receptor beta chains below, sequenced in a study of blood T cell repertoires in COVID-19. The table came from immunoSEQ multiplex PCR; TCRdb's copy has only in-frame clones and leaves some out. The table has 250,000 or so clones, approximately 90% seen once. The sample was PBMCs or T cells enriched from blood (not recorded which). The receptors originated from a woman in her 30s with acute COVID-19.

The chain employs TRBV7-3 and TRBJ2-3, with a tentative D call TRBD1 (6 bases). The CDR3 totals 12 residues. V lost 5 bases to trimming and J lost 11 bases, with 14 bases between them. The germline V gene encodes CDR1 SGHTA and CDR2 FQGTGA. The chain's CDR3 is CASSPTGYEQYF. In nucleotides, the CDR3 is TGTGCCAGCAGCCCGACAGGTTACGAGCAGTATTTT.

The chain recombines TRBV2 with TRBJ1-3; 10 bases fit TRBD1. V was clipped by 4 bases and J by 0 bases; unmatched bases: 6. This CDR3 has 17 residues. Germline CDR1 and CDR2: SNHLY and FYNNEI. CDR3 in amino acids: CASSGRDRGVSGNTIYF. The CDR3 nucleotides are TGTGCCAGCAGTGGCCGGGACAGGGGCGTCTCTGGAAACACCATATATTTT. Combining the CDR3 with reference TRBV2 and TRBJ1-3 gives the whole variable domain EPEVTQTPSHQVTQMGQEVILRCVPISNHLYFYWYRQILGQKVEFLVSFYNNEISEKSEIFDDQFSVERPDGSNFTLKIRSTKLEDSAMYFCASSGRDRGVSGNTIYFGEGSWLTVV.

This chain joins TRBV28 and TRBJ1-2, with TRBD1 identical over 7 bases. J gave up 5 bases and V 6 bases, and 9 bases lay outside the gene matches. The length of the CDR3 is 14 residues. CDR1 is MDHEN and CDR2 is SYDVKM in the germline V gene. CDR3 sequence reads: CASSDRAVGYGYTF. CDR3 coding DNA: TGTGCCAGCAGCGACAGGGCCGTGGGGTATGGCTACACCTTC.

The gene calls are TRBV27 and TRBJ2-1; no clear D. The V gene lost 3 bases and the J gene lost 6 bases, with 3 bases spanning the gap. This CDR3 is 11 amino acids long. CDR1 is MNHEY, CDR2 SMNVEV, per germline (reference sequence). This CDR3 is CASSFLNEQFF. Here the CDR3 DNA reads TGTGCCAGCAGTTTCCTCAATGAGCAGTTCTTC.

The chain's CDR3 is CASSPDGAGRGFYEQYF. The CDR3 DNA reads TGTGCCAGCAGCCCAGACGGTGCGGGGCGGGGCTTCTACGAGCAGTACTTC. The chain joins TRBV7-2 to TRBJ2-7; possibly TRBD2 for D (6 bases). The V end was cut by 5 bases, the J end by 3 bases, with 23 bases between. This CDR3 region has 17 residues. Per the germline V gene, CDR1 is SGHTA and CDR2 is FQGNSA.

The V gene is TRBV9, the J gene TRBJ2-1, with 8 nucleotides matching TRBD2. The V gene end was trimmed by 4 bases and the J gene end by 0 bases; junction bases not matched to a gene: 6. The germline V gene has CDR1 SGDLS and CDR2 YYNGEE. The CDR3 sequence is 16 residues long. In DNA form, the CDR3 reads TGTGCCAGCAGCTCCACGACTAGCGACTCCTACAATGAGCAGTTCTTC. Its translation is CASSSTTSDSYNEQFF.

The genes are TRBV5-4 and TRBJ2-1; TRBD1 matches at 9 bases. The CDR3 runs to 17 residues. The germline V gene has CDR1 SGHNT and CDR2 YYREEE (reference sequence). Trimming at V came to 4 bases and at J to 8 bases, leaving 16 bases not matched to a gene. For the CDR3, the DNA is TGTGCCAGCAGCCCCCAGCGGGACAGGGTTTTCGGCGATGAGCAGTTCTTC. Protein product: CASSPQRDRVFGDEQFF.

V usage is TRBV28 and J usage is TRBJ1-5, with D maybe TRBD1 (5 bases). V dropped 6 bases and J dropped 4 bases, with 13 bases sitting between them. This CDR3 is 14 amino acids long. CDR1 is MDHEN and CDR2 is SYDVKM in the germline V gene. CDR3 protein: CASRPAGLNQPQHF. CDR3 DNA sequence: TGTGCCAGCAGACCTGCAGGGCTGAATCAGCCCCAGCATTTT.

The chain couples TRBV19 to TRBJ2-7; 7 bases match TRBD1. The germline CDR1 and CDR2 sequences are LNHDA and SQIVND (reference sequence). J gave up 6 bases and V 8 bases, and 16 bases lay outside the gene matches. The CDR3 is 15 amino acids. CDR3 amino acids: CASARQQGTAGEQYF. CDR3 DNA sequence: TGTGCCAGTGCCAGACAACAGGGGACGGCGGGCGAGCAGTACTTC.

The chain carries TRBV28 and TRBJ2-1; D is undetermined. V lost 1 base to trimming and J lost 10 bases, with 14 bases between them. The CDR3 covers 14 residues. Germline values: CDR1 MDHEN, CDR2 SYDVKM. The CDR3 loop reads CASSLFPAPREQFF. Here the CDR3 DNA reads TGTGCCAGCAGTTTATTCCCCGCCCCTCGGGAGCAGTTCTTC. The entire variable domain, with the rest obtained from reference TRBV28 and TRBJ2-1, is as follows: DVKVTQSSRYLVKRTGEKVFLECVQDMDHENMFWYRQDPGLGLRLIYFSYDVKMKEKGDIPEGYSVSREKKERFSLILESASTNQTSMYLCASSLFPAPREQFFGPGTRLTVL.

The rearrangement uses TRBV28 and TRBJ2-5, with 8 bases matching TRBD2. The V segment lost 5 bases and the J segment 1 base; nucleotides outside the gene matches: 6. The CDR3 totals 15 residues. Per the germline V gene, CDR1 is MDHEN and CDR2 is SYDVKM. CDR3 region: CASSPSGLAQETQYF. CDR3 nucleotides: TGTGCCAGCAGTCCATCTGGACTAGCCCAAGAGACCCAGTACTTC.

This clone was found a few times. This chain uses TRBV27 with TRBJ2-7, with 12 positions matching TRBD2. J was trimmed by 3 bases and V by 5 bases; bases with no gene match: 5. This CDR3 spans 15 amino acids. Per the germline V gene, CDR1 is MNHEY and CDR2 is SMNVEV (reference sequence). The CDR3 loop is CASSRTSGTIYEQYF. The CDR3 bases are TGTGCCAGCAGTCGGACTAGCGGGACGATCTACGAGCAGTACTTC.

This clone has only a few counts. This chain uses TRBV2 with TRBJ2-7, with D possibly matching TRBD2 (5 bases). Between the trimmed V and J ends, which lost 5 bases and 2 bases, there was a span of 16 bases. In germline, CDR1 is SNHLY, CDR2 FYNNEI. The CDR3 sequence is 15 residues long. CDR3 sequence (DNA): TGTGCCAGCAGTCCCACCCCTACGGGAACCTACGAGCAGTACTTC. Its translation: CASSPTPTGTYEQYF.

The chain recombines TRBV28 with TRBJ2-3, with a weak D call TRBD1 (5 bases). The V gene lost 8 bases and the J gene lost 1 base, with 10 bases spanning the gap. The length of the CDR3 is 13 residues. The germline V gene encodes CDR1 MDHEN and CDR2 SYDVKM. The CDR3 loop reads CASWTRGTDTQYF. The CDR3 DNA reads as TGTGCCAGCTGGACCAGGGGCACAGATACGCAGTATTTT.

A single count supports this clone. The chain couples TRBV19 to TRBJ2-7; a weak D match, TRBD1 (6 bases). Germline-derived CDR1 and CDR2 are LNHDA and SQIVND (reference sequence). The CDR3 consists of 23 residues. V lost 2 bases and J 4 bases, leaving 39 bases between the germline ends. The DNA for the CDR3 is TGTGCCAGTAGTATACTCTTCCGACCAACGGTGGCAGGGGAAAACCTAACAGTATACGAGCAGTACTTC. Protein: CASSILFRPTVAGENLTVYEQYF.

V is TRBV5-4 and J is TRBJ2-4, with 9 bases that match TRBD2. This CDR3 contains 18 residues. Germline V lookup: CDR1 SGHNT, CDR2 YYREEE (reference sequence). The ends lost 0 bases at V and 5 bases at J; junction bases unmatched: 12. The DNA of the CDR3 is TGTGCCAGCAGCTTGGATCTCGGCGGGAGGGCCCTCGAAAACATTCAGTACTTC. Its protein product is CASSLDLGGRALENIQYF.

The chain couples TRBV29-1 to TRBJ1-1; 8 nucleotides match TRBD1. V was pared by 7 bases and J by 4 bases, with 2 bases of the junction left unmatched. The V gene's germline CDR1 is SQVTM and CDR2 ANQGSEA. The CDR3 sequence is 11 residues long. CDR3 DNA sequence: TGCAGCGGCACAGGGGGCACTGAAGCTTTCTTT. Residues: CSGTGGTEAFF.

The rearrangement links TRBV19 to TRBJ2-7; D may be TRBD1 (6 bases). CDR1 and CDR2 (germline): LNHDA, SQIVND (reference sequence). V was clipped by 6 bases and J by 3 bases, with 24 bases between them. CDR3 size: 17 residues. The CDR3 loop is CASSLHGQSPNIYEQYF. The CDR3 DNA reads TGTGCCAGTAGCCTACATGGACAGAGCCCTAATATCTACGAGCAGTACTTC.

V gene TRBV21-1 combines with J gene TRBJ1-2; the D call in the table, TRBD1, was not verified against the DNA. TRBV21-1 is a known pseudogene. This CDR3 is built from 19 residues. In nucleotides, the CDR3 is TGTGCCAGCAGCAAAGCGCTTTATCTACAGGGTGGAAGGTCGCCGGGCTACACCTTC. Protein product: CASSKALYLQGGRSPGYTF.

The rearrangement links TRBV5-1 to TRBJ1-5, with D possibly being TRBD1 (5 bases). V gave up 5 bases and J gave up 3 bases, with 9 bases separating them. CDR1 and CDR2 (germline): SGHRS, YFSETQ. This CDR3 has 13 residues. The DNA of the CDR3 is TGCGCCAGCAGACAGGACGACAATCAGCCCCAGCATTTT. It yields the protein CASRQDDNQPQHF.

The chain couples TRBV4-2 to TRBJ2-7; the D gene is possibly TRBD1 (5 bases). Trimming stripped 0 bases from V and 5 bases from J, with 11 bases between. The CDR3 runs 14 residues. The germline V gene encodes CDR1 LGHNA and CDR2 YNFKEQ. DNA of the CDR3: TGTGCCAGCAGCCAAGATACCCAGGGCAACGAGCAGTACTTC. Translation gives CASSQDTQGNEQYF.

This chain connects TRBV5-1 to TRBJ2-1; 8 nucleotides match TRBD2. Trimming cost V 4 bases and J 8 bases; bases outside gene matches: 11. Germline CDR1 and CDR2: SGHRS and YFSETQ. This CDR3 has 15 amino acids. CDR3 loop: CASSGGRGGFDEQFF. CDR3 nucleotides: TGCGCCAGCAGCGGAGGCCGGGGGGGATTCGATGAGCAGTTCTTC.

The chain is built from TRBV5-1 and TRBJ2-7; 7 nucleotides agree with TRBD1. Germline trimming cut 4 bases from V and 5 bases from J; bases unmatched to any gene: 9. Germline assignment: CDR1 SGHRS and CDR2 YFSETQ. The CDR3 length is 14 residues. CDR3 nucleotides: TGCGCCAGCAGCAGAGGGACAGTCGGAGACGAGCAGTACTTC. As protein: CASSRGTVGDEQYF.

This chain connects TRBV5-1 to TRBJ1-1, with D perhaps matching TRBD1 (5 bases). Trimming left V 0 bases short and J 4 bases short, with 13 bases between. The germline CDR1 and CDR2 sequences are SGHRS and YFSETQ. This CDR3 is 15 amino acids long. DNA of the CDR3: TGCGCCAGCAGCTTGGACCGGGGGGATGTCACTGAAGCTTTCTTT. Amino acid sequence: CASSLDRGDVTEAFF.

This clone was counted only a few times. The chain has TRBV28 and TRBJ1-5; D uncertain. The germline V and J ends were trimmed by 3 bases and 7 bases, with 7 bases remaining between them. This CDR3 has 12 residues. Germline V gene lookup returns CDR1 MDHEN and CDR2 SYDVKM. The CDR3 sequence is CASSFGKQPQHF. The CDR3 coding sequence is TGTGCCAGCAGTTTCGGGAAACAGCCCCAGCATTTT.